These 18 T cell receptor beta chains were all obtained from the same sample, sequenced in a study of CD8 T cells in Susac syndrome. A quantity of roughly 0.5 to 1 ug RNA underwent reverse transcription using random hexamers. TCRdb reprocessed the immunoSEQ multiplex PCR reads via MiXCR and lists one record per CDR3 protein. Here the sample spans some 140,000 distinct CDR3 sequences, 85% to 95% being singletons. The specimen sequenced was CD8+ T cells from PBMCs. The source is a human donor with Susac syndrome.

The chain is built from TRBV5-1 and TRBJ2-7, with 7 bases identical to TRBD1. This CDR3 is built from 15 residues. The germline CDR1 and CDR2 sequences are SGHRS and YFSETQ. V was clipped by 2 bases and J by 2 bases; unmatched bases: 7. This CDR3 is CASSFRWDRAYEQYF. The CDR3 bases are TGCGCCAGCAGCTTCCGATGGGACAGAGCCTACGAGCAGTACTTC.

CDR3 sequence reads: CATTGLEGETQYF. For the CDR3, the DNA is TGTGCCACCACGGGCCTTGAAGGAGAGACCCAGTACTTC. The chain joins TRBV19 to TRBJ2-5; no clear D gene. The germline gives CDR1 LNHDA, CDR2 SQIVND (reference sequence). V was clipped by 10 bases and J by 4 bases, with 16 bases between them. CDR3 size: 13 residues.

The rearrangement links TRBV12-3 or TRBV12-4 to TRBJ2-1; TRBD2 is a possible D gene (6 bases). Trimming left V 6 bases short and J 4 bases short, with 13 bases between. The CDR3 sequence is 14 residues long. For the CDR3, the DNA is TGTGCCAGCAGCCCGGGACTGAGTTACAATGAGCAGTTCTTC. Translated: CASSPGLSYNEQFF.

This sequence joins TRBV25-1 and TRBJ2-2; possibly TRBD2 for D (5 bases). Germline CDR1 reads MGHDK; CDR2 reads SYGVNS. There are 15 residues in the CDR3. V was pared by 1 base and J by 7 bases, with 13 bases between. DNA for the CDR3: TGTGCCAGCAGTGAATTGTGGCGGGCTGGCGGGGAGCTGTTTTTT. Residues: CASSELWRAGGELFF.

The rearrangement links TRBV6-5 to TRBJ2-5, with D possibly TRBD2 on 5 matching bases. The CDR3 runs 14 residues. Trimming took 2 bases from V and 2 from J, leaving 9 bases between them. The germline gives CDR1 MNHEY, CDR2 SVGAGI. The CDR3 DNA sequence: TGTGCCAGCAGTTACCACAGCGGACAAGAGACCCAGTACTTC. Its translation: CASSYHSGQETQYF.

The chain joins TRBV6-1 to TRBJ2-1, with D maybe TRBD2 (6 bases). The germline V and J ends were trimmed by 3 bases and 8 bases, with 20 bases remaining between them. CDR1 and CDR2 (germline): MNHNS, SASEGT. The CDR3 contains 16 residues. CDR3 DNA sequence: TGTGCCAGCAGTGAGCCGCCGGGGGTTGAGAGGGATGAGCAGTTCTTC. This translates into CASSEPPGVERDEQFF.

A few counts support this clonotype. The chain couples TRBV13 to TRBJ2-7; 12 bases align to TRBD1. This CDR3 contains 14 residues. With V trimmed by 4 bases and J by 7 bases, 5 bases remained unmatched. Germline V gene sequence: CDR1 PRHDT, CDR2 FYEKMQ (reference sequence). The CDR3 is CASSSGQGAGEQYF. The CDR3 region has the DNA TGTGCCAGCAGCTCGGGACAGGGGGCGGGGGAGCAGTACTTC.

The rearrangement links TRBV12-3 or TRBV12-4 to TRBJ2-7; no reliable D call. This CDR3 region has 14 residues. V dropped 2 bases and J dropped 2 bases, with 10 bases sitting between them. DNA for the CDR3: TGTGCCAGCAGTTTACCGGGTCTTCCCTACGAGCAGTACTTC. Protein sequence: CASSLPGLPYEQYF.

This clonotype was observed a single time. The chain's CDR3 is CASSSPGRRQFF. The CDR3 nucleotides are TGTGCCAGCAGTAGCCCGGGACGGCGGCAGTTCTTC. The chain carries TRBV28 and TRBJ2-1; D is tentatively TRBD1 or TRBD2 (5 bases each). The V gene's germline CDR1 is MDHEN and CDR2 SYDVKM. This CDR3 contains 12 residues. Trimming shortened V by 5 bases and J by 12 bases, and 14 bases separated the two germline ends.

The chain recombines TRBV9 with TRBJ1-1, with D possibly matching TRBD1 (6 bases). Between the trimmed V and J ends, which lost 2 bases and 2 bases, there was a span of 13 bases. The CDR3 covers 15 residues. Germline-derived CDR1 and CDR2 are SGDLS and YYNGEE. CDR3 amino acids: CASSVSGGLNTEAFF. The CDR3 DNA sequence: TGTGCCAGCAGCGTCAGCGGGGGCCTCAACACTGAAGCTTTCTTT.

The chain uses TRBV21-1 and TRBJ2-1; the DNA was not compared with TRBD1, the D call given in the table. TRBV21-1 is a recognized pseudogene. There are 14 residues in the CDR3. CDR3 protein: CASASGRWGNEQFF. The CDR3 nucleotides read TGTGCCTCCGCGTCCGGGAGATGGGGCAATGAGCAGTTCTTC.

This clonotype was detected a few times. CDR3 sequence (DNA): TGTGCCAGCAGTTTGACAGGGCCGAATGAGCAGTTCTTC. This sequence encodes CASSLTGPNEQFF. This chain uses TRBV6-5 with TRBJ2-1, with 7 bases lining up with TRBD1. The CDR3 loop spans 13 amino acids. After removal of 4 bases from V and 7 bases from J, the junction contained 4 bases not matched to a gene. In germline, CDR1 is MNHEY, CDR2 SVGAGI.

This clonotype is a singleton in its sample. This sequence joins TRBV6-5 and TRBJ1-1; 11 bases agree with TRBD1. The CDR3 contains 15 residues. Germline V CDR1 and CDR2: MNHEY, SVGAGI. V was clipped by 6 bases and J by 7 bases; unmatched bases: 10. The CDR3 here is CASRKDRGRLGEAFF. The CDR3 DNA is TGTGCCAGCAGGAAGGACAGGGGGCGTTTGGGTGAAGCTTTCTTT.

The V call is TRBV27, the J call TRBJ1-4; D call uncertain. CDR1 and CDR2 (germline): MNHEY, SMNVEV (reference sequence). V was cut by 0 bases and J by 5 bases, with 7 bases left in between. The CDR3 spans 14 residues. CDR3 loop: CASSLSWENEKLFF. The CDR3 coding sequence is TGTGCCAGCAGTTTATCGTGGGAGAATGAAAAACTGTTTTTT.

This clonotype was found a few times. The CDR3 bases are TGCGCCAGCAGCTTGAAAGAGGTTTCGAACACTGAAGCTTTCTTT. Protein sequence: CASSLKEVSNTEAFF. V usage is TRBV5-1 and J usage is TRBJ1-1; D unclear. The CDR3 length is 15 residues. Germline-derived CDR1 and CDR2 are SGHRS and YFSETQ. Trimming left V 1 base short and J 1 base short, with 11 bases between.

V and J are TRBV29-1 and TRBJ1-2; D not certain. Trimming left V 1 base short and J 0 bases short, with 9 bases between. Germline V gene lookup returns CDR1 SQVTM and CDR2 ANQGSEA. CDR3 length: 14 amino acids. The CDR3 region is CSVEGQDPNYGYTF. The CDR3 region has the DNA TGCAGCGTTGAAGGCCAGGACCCTAACTATGGCTACACCTTC.

CDR3 sequence (DNA): TGTGCCAGCCGAGGGGGGGCAGGGAAGTATCAGCCCCAGCATTTT. Amino acid sequence: CASRGGAGKYQPQHF. V usage is TRBV21-1 and J usage is TRBJ1-5; TRBD1 is taken as the D call from the table, unchecked against the DNA. TRBV21-1 is assigned pseudogene status. The CDR3 is 15 residues long.

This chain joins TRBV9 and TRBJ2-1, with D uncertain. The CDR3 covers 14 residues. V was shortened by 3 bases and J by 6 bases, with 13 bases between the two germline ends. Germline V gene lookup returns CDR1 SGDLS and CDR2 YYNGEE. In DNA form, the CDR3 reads TGTGCCAGCAGCGCCCCATCCAGAGCCAATGAGCAGTTCTTC. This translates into CASSAPSRANEQFF.